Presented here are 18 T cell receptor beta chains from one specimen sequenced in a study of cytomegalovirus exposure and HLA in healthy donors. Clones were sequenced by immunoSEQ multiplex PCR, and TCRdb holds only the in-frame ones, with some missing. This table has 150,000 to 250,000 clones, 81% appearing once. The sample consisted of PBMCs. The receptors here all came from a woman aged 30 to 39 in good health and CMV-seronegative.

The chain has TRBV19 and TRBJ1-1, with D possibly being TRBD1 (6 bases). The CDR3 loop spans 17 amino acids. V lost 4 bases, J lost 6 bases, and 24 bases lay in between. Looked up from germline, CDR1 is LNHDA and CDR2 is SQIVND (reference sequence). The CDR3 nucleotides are TGTGCCAGTAGTAGCCGTATTAACAGGGTGAGTGGCGCTGAAGCTTTCTTT. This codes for CASSSRINRVSGAEAFF.

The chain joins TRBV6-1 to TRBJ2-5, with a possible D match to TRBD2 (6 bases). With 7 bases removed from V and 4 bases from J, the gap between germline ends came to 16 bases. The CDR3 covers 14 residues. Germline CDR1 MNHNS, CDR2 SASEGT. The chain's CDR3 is CASTATQGGETQYF. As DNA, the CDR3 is TGTGCCAGCACCGCGACCCAGGGAGGAGAGACCCAGTACTTC.

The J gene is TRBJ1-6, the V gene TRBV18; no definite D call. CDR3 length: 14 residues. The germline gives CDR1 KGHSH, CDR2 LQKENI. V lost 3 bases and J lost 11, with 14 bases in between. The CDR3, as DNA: TGTGCCAGCTCACCGTCGGTTCCGTCTCCACCCCTCCACTTT. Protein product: CASSPSVPSPPLHF.

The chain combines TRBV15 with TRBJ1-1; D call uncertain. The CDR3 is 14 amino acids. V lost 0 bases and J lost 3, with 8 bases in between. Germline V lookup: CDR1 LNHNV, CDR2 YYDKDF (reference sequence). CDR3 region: CATSREARHTEAFF. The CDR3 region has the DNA TGTGCCACCAGCAGAGAAGCGAGGCACACTGAAGCTTTCTTT.

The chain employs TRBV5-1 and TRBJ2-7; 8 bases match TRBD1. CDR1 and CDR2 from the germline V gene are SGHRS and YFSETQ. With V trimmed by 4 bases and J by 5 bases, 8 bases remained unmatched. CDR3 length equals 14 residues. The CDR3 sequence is CASSTGQGVHEQYF. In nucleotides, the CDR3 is TGCGCCAGCAGCACCGGACAGGGCGTGCACGAGCAGTACTTC. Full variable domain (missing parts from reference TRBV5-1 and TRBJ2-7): KAGVTQTPRYLIKTRGQQVTLSCSPISGHRSVSWYQQTPGQGLQFLFEYFSETQRNKGNFPGRFSGRQFSNSRSEMNVSTLELGDSALYLCASSTGQGVHEQYFGPGTRLTVT.

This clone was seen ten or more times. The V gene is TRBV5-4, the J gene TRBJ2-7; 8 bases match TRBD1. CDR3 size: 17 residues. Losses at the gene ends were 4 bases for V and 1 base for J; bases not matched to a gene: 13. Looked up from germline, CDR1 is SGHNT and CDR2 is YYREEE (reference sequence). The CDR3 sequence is CASSPGPGTGNSYEQYF. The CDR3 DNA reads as TGTGCCAGCAGCCCGGGACCCGGGACAGGCAATTCCTACGAGCAGTACTTC.

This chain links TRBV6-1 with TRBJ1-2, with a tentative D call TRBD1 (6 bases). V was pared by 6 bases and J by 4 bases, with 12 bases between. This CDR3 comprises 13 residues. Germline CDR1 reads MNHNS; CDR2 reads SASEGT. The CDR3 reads CASRSGQVYGYTF. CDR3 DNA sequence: TGTGCCAGCAGATCGGGACAAGTCTATGGCTACACCTTC.

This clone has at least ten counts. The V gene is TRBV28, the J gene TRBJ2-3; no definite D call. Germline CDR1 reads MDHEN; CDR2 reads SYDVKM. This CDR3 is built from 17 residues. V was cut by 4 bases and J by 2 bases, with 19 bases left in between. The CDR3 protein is CASSWSYSLTYTDTQYF. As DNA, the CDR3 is TGTGCCAGCAGTTGGTCCTACTCCCTCACCTACACAGATACGCAGTATTTT.

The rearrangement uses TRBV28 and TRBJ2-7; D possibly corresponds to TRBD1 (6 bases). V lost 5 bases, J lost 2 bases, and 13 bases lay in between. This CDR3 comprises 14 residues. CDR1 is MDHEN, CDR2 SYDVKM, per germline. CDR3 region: CASSNWWTAYEQYF. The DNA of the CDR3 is TGTGCCAGCAGTAATTGGTGGACAGCCTACGAGCAGTACTTC.

The CDR3 reads CASSLASWTGGTNYGYTF. In DNA, the CDR3 is TGTGCCAGCAGCTTAGCGTCCTGGACAGGGGGAACTAACTATGGCTACACCTTC. This chain links TRBV7-9 with TRBJ1-2, with 10 bases matching TRBD1. Per the germline V gene, CDR1 is SEHNR and CDR2 is FQNEAQ (reference sequence). V was clipped by 0 bases and J by 0 bases; unmatched bases: 7. The CDR3 is made up of 18 amino acids.

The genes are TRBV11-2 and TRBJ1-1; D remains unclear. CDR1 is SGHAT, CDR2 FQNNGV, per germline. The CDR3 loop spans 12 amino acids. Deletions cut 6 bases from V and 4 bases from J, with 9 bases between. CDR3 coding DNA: TGTGCCAGCAGGAACGGAGGCACTGAAGCTTTCTTT. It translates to CASRNGGTEAFF.

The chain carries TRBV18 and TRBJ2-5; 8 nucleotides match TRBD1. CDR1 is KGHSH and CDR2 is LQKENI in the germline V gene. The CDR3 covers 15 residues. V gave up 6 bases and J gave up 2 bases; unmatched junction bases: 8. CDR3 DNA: TGTGCCAGCTCCGGGGGACAGGCGCCTCAAGAGACCCAGTACTTC. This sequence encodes CASSGGQAPQETQYF.

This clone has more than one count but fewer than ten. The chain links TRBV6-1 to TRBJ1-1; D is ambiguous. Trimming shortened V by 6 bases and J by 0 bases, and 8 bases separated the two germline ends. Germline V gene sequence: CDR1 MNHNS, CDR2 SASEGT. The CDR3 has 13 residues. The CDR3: CASRPQVNTEAFF. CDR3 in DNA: TGTGCCAGCAGACCCCAGGTGAACACTGAAGCTTTCTTT.

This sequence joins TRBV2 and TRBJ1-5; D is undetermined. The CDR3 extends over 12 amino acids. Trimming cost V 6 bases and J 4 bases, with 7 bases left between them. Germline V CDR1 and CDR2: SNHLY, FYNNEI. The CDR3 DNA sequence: TGTGCCAGCAGGCTCAGTAATCAGCCCCAGCATTTT. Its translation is CASRLSNQPQHF.

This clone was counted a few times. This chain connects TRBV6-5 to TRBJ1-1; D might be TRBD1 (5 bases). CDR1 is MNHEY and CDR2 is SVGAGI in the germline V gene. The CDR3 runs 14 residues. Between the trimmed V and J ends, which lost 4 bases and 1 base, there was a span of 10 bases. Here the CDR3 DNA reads TGTGCCAGCAGTTGGGGACTCCCGAACACTGAAGCTTTCTTT. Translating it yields CASSWGLPNTEAFF.

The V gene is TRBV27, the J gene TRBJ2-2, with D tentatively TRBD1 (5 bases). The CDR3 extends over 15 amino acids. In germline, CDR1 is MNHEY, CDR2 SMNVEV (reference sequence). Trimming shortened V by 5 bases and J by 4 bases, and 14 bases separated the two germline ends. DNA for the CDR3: TGTGCCAGCAGTCTATTACAGACAGTCACCGGGGAGCTGTTTTTT. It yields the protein CASSLLQTVTGELFF.

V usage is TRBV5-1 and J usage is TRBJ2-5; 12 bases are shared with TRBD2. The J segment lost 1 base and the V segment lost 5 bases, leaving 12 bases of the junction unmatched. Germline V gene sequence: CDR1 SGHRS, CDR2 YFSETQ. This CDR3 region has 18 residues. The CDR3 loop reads CASRILAGGIVGQETQYF. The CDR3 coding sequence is TGCGCCAGCAGGATACTAGCGGGAGGAATCGTTGGCCAAGAGACCCAGTACTTC.

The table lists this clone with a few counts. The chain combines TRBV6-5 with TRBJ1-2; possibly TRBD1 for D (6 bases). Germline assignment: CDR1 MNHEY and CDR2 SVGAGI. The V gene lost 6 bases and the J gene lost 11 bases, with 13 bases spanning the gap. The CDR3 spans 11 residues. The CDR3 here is CASSDARGYTF. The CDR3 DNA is TGTGCCAGCAGCGACGCCAGGGGATACACCTTC.